This T cell receptor (beta chain) was found in a study of human T cells and chemical hapten exposure. Overall study: Subjects had 2% DPC placed on about 2 cm by about 2 cm of upper inner arm skin for sensitization.

Time point defined: patch test 2, 6 weeks after DPC sensitization. Treatment given: therapeutic diphenylcyclopropenone sensitization with weekly scalp DPC. MiXCR, run by TCRdb on the RACE reads, gives a single entry per CDR3 protein. The sample has around 67,000 distinct CDR3 sequences; roughly 8.5% are singletons. This clonotype came up a few times. CDR3 size: 13 residues. Deletions cut 8 bases from V and 5 bases from J, with 12 bases between. The germline CDR1 and CDR2 sequences are MGHRA and YSYEKL. This sequence joins TRBV4-1 and TRBJ1-4, with D unresolved. The TCR was taken from a woman between 50 and 59 years old with alopecia areata. Some clones in this sample may be carry-over from other donors' samples. The specimen was whole blood, collected in connection with sensitization to the hapten diphenylcyclopropenone (DPC). The CDR3 DNA follows: TGCGCCAGCCGGAGCGAGGGCAATGAAAAACTGTTTTTT. Its translation is CASRSEGNEKLFF.